This record covers a single TCR beta chain. No antigen is known for it. J gave up 2 bases and V 6 bases, and 4 bases lay outside the gene matches. CDR3 length equals 14 residues. From germline, CDR1 is MDHEN and CDR2 SYDVKM. Primers included in the PCR were 60 Vbeta and 13 Jbeta primers. Clones were sequenced by immunoSEQ multiplex PCR, and TCRdb holds only the in-frame ones, with some missing. The sample contains around 120,000 clones, about 81% of which appear only once. This record comes from a study of cytomegalovirus exposure and HLA in healthy donors. Whole-study results and caveats: A later analysis found most CMV-associated TCR beta chains apparently HLA-restricted. Later analysis identified about 17,000 TCR beta sequences associated with HLA alleles, using a false discovery rate threshold of 0.05. With high specificity and sensitivity, the classifier reportedly diagnosed cytomegalovirus status.

The sequenced sample consisted of PBMCs. This receptor was taken from a middle-aged woman in good health and CMV-seropositive. This chain links TRBV28 with TRBJ1-5; 7 bases agree with TRBD1. CDR3 residues: CASRHGQGNQPQHF. Written as DNA, the CDR3 is TGTGCCAGCAGACATGGACAGGGCAATCAGCCCCAGCATTTT.